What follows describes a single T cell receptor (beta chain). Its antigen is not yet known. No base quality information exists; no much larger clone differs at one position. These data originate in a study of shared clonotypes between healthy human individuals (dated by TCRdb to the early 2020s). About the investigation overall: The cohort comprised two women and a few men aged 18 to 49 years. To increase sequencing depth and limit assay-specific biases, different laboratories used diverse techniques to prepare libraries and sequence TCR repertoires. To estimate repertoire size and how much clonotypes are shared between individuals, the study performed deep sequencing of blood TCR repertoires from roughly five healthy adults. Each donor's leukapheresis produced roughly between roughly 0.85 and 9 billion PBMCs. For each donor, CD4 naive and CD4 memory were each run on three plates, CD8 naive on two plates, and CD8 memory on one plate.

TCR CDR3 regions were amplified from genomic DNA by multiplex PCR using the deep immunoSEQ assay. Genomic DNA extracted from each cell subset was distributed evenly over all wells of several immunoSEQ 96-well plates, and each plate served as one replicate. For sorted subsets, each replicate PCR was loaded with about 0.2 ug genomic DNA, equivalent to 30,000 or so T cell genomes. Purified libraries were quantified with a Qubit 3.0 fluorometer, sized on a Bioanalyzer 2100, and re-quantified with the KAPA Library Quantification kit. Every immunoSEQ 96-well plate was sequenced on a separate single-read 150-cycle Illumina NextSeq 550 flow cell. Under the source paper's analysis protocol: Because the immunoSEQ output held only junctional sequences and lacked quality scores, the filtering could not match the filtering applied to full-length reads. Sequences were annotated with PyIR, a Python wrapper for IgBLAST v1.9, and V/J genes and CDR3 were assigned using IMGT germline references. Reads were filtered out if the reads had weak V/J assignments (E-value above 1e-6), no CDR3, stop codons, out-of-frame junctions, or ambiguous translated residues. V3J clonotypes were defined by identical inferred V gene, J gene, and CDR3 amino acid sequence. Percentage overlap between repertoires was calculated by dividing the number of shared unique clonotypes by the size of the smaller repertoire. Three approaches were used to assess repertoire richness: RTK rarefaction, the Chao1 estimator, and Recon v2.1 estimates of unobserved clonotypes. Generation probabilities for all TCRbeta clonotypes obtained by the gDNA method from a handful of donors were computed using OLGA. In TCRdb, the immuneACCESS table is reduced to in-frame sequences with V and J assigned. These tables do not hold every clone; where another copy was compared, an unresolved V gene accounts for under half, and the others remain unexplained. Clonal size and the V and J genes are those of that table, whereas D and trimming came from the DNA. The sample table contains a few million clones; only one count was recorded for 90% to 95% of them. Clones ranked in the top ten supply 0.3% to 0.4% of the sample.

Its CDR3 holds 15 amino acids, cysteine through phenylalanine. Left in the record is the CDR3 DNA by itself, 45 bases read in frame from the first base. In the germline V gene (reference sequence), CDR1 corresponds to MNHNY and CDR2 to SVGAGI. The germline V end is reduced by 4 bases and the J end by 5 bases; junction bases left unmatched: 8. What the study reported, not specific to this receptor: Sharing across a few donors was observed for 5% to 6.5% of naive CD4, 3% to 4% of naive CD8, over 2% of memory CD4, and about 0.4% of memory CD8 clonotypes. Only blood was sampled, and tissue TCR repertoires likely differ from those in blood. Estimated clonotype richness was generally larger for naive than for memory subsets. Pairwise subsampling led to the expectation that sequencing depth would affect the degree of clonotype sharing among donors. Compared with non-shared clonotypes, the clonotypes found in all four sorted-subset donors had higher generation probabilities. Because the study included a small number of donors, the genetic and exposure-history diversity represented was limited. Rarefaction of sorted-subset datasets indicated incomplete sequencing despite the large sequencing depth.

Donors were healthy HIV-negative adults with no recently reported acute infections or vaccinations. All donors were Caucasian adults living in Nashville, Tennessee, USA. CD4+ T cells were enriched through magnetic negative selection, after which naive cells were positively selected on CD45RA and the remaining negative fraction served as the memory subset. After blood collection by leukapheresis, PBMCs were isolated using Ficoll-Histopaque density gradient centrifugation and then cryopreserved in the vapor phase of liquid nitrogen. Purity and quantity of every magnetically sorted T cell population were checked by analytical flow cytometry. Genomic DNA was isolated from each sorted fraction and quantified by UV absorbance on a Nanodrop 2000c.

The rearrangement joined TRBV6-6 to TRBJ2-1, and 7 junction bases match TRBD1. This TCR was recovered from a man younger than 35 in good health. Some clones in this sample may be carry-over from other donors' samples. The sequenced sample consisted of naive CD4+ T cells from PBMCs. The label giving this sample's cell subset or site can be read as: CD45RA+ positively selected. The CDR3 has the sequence CASSLFRGSNNEQFF. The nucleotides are TGTGCCAGCAGTTTATTCAGGGGGTCGAACAATGAGCAGTTCTTC.